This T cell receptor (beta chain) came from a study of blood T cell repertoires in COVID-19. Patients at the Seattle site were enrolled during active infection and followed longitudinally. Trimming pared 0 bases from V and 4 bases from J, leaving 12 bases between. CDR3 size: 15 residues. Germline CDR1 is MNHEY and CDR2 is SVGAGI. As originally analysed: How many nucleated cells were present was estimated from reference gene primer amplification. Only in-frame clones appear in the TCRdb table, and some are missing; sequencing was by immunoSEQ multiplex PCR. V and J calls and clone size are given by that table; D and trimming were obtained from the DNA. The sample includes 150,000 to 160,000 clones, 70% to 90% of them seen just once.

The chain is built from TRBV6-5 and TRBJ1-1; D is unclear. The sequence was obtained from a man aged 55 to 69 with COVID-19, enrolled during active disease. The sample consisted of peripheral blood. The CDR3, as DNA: TGTGCCAGCAGTTACTCAGGGTCCGGGAGCACTGAAGCTTTCTTT. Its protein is CASSYSGSGSTEAFF.